This TCR beta chain was recorded in a study of blood T cell repertoires in COVID-19. At the level of the study: The samples span acute and convalescent COVID-19 from the United States, Italy and Spain. T cells, B-cell-depleted T cells, or PBMCs supplied cDNA or gDNA.

The table lists this clone with a count of one. V was pared by 6 bases and J by 8 bases, with 8 bases of the junction left unmatched. The CDR3 has 14 amino acids. Per germline, CDR1 MDHEN and CDR2 SYDVKM. How the authors handled the data: Using reference gene primer amplification, nucleated cell counts were estimated. Data came from immunoSEQ multiplex PCR; TCRdb stores just in-frame clones and leaves some out. V and J calls and clone size are as listed in that table; D and trimming were resolved from the DNA. The sample lists approximately 180,000 clones, about 85% occurring once. The sequence derives from a person aged 65-85 years with COVID-19, enrolled during active disease. The chain carries TRBV28 and TRBJ1-4, with TRBD1 matching 8 bases. The specimen was peripheral blood. CDR3 protein: CASRKGQAGEKLFF. The CDR3 nucleotides read TGTGCCAGCAGGAAGGGACAGGCTGGAGAAAAACTGTTTTTT.